Below, 23 T cell receptor beta chains from the same sample are listed, as sequenced in a study of blood T cell repertoires in COVID-19. Method: immunoSEQ multiplex PCR; TCRdb's copy keeps in-frame clones and lacks some. The sample includes 410,000 or so clones, approximately 90% of them seen just once. Sequenced material: peripheral blood. The source of these receptors is a middle-aged woman with COVID-19, enrolled during active disease.

J is TRBJ1-2 and V is TRBV6-5; D is possibly TRBD1 (5 bases). CDR1 MNHEY and CDR2 SVGAGI come from the germline V gene. CDR3 length: 13 amino acids. Trimming took off 10 bases at V and 0 bases at J, with 12 bases between the two ends. The DNA of the CDR3 is TGTGCCACCCAGGGCGGAACTAACTATGGCTACACCTTC. This encodes CATQGGTNYGYTF.

This chain uses TRBV10-3 with TRBJ1-1; TRBD1 matches 7 bases. The germline V gene has CDR1 ENHRY and CDR2 SYGVKD. This CDR3 region has 17 residues. Germline trimming cut 4 bases from V and 4 bases from J; bases unmatched to any gene: 15. The chain's CDR3 is CAISGSGTTGYGTEAFF. CDR3 nucleotide sequence: TGTGCCATCAGTGGATCTGGAACGACAGGGTATGGCACTGAAGCTTTCTTT.

V gene TRBV27 combines with J gene TRBJ1-1, with TRBD1 matching 8 bases. The junction had 14 bases not matched to a gene; V was cut back by 5 bases and J by 0 bases. CDR3 length: 18 amino acids. CDR1 and CDR2 (germline): MNHEY, SMNVEV (reference sequence). The CDR3 DNA is TGTGCCAGCAGTCAGATCCAGGGGGCATTTGGTTTGAACACTGAAGCTTTCTTT. Encoded protein: CASSQIQGAFGLNTEAFF.

For the CDR3, the DNA is TGTGCCAGCTCGGACCCGGGGGATGGCTACACCTTC. Encoded protein: CASSDPGDGYTF. The V gene is TRBV18, the J gene TRBJ1-2; tentative D call: TRBD1 (5 bases). This CDR3 comprises 12 residues. Germline V lookup: CDR1 KGHSH, CDR2 LQKENI. Trimming removed 6 bases from V and 6 bases from J, with 11 bases in between.

The chain carries TRBV28 and TRBJ1-5; TRBD1 might be the D (6 bases). V lost 5 bases and J lost 1, with 18 bases in between. The CDR3 runs 17 residues. Germline assignment: CDR1 MDHEN and CDR2 SYDVKM. The CDR3 region is CASSPQIGGASNQPQHF. For the CDR3, the DNA is TGTGCCAGCAGTCCCCAGATAGGGGGGGCGAGCAATCAGCCCCAGCATTTT.

The V call is TRBV29-1, the J call TRBJ2-5; 14 positions agree with TRBD2. The CDR3 contains 15 residues. Germline V lookup: CDR1 SQVTM, CDR2 ANQGSEA. Trimming took 5 bases from V and 4 from J; bases not matched to a gene: 6. CDR3 residues: CSVLTSGGALETQYF. The CDR3 nucleotides read TGCAGCGTTCTGACTAGCGGGGGGGCCTTAGAGACCCAGTACTTC.

This sequence joins TRBV18 and TRBJ1-1, with TRBD1 matching 8 bases. V was clipped by 3 bases and J by 3 bases; unmatched bases: 9. CDR1 and CDR2 (germline): KGHSH, LQKENI. The CDR3 loop spans 16 amino acids. CDR3 region: CASSPDRVVLDTEAFF. Here the CDR3 DNA reads TGTGCCAGCTCACCGGACAGGGTGGTTTTGGACACTGAAGCTTTCTTT.

This clone showed up just a few times. The V gene is TRBV2, the J gene TRBJ2-1; 12 nucleotides line up with TRBD2. The CDR3 loop spans 14 amino acids. After removal of 6 bases from V and 8 bases from J, the junction contained 5 bases not matched to a gene. Looked up from germline, CDR1 is SNHLY and CDR2 is FYNNEI. CDR3 sequence (DNA): TGTGCCAGCAGACTAGCGGGGGGCCTCGATGAGCAGTTCTTC. Translating it yields CASRLAGGLDEQFF. Drawing the rest from reference TRBV2 and TRBJ2-1, the complete variable domain is EPEVTQTPSHQVTQMGQEVILRCVPISNHLYFYWYRQILGQKVEFLVSFYNNEISEKSEIFDDQFSVERPDGSNFTLKIRSTKLEDSAMYFCASRLAGGLDEQFFGPGTRLTVL.

This clone was recorded once. The chain has TRBV21-1 and TRBJ2-5; no DNA check was done on the table's D call, TRBD1. TRBV21-1 is marked as a pseudogene. The CDR3 spans 16 residues. For the CDR3, the DNA is TGTGCCAGCAGCAAAGGAACTCGACATCCCCAAGAGACCCAGTACTTC. Amino acids: CASSKGTRHPQETQYF.

V is TRBV27 and J is TRBJ2-1, with a weak D call TRBD2 (6 bases). The CDR3 is made up of 15 amino acids. V lost 6 bases and J lost 5, with 17 bases in between. CDR1 is MNHEY, CDR2 SMNVEV, per germline (reference sequence). CDR3 nucleotides: TGTGCCAGCAGACTTGTTTGGACTACCAACAATGAGCAGTTCTTC. Amino acid sequence: CASRLVWTTNNEQFF.

V usage is TRBV27 and J usage is TRBJ2-1; TRBD2 matches at 16 bases. Trimming cost V 5 bases and J 4 bases; bases outside gene matches: 8. This CDR3 has 18 amino acids. Germline V CDR1 and CDR2: MNHEY, SMNVEV (reference sequence). CDR3 loop: CASSPWGLAGGVYNEQFF. In DNA form, the CDR3 reads TGTGCCAGCAGTCCATGGGGACTAGCGGGAGGGGTATACAATGAGCAGTTCTTC.

This chain uses TRBV18 with TRBJ1-2; TRBD1 is a possible D gene (5 bases). The CDR3 consists of 16 residues. The V end was cut by 6 bases, the J end by 0 bases, with 17 bases between. Germline assignment: CDR1 KGHSH and CDR2 LQKENI. In nucleotides, the CDR3 is TGTGCCAGCTCCTTAACGACAGAATCTCCTAACTATGGCTACACCTTC. It codes for CASSLTTESPNYGYTF.

This sequence joins TRBV15 and TRBJ1-2, with TRBD1 matching over 8 bases. CDR1 and CDR2 from the germline V gene are LNHNV and YYDKDF (reference sequence). The CDR3 has 14 amino acids. Losses at the gene ends were 3 bases for V and 4 bases for J; bases not matched to a gene: 4. The CDR3 DNA reads TGTGCCACCAGCAGGGGACAGGCGGTCTATGGCTACACCTTC. It yields the protein CATSRGQAVYGYTF.

V usage is TRBV5-4 and J usage is TRBJ2-7, with D possibly matching TRBD2 (6 bases). The V end lost 1 base, the J end lost 7 bases, and 18 bases lay between the germline ends. This CDR3 comprises 15 residues. CDR1 is SGHNT, CDR2 YYREEE, per germline (reference sequence). CDR3 region: CASSLLGGGLGEQYF. The CDR3 DNA follows: TGTGCCAGCAGCTTGCTCGGGGGAGGATTGGGAGAGCAGTACTTC.

The V call is TRBV14, the J call TRBJ2-2; 11 bases map to TRBD2. Per the germline V gene, CDR1 is SGHDN and CDR2 is FVKESK. V shed 6 bases, J shed 6 bases, and the junction held 3 bases outside the gene matches. CDR3 length: 14 residues. CDR3 amino acids: CASSLLAGAGELFF. Here the CDR3 DNA reads TGTGCCAGCAGTCTACTAGCGGGAGCCGGGGAGCTGTTTTTT.

The table lists this clone with a count of one. This chain connects TRBV7-8 to TRBJ1-1; D may be TRBD1 (5 bases). The CDR3 is 14 residues long. Germline CDR1 is SGHVS and CDR2 is FQNEAQ. Trimming removed 4 bases from V and 5 bases from J, with 14 bases in between. CDR3: CASSSTHQGTEAFF. Here the CDR3 DNA reads TGTGCCAGCAGCTCCACACATCAGGGAACTGAAGCTTTCTTT.

This chain joins TRBV11-3 and TRBJ2-7; D may be TRBD1 (5 bases). Trimming removed 3 bases from V and 5 bases from J, with 11 bases in between. Per germline, CDR1 SGHNT and CDR2 YENEEA. The CDR3 covers 13 residues. CDR3 amino acids: CASSFDSFNEQYF. The DNA for the CDR3 is TGTGCCAGCAGCTTCGACAGTTTCAACGAGCAGTACTTC.

This clone turned up a few times. The CDR3 sequence: CACPRQGGGNTIYF. CDR3 DNA sequence: TGTGCCTGTCCCCGGCAGGGCGGTGGAAACACCATATATTTT. This chain links TRBV30 with TRBJ1-3, with a possible D match to TRBD1 (5 bases). Trimming took off 6 bases at V and 3 bases at J, with 15 bases between the two ends. Per germline, CDR1 GTSNPN and CDR2 SVGIG (reference sequence). The CDR3 totals 14 residues.

CDR3 region: CASSSSGYTEAFF. As DNA, the CDR3 is TGTGCCAGCAGCTCGTCGGGGTACACTGAAGCTTTCTTT. V usage is TRBV7-3 and J usage is TRBJ1-1; D remains unclear. This CDR3 spans 13 amino acids. Germline lookup yields CDR1 SGHTA and CDR2 FQGTGA. V was cut by 4 bases and J by 3 bases, with 9 bases left in between.

J is TRBJ1-2 and V is TRBV7-8, with D uncertain. The CDR3 length is 14 residues. Looked up from germline, CDR1 is SGHVS and CDR2 is FQNEAQ. With 2 bases removed from V and 4 bases from J, the gap between germline ends came to 11 bases. The CDR3 here is CASSLSPGPYGYTF. CDR3 nucleotide sequence: TGTGCCAGCAGCTTATCGCCAGGCCCCTATGGCTACACCTTC. Combining the CDR3 with reference TRBV7-8 and TRBJ1-2 gives the whole variable domain GAGVSQSPRYKVAKRGQDVALRCDPISGHVSLFWYQQALGQGPEFLTYFQNEAQLDKSGLPSDRFFAERPEGSVSTLKIQRTQQEDSAVYLCASSLSPGPYGYTFGSGTRLTVV.

The chain joins TRBV16 to TRBJ1-2, with no clear D. Germline CDR1 and CDR2: KGHSY and FQNENV. The CDR3 is made up of 13 amino acids. Trimming took off 0 bases at V and 3 bases at J, with 5 bases between the two ends. The CDR3 protein is CASSQSGYYGYTF. In nucleotides, the CDR3 is TGTGCCAGCAGCCAATCGGGCTACTATGGCTACACCTTC.

V and J are TRBV5-1 and TRBJ2-1; D might be TRBD2 (6 bases). Per germline, CDR1 SGHRS and CDR2 YFSETQ. There are 14 residues in the CDR3. V was pared by 3 bases and J by 5 bases, with 12 bases between. CDR3 residues: CASSWGGGDNEQFF. The DNA of the CDR3 is TGCGCCAGCAGCTGGGGCGGAGGGGACAATGAGCAGTTCTTC.

The chain joins TRBV2 to TRBJ1-1; D gene uncertain. V was trimmed by 6 bases and J by 0 bases, leaving 8 bases between them. This CDR3 comprises 13 residues. CDR1 is SNHLY, CDR2 FYNNEI, per germline. The CDR3 region is CASRARLNTEAFF. The CDR3 DNA is TGTGCCAGCAGGGCTAGGTTGAACACTGAAGCTTTCTTT.